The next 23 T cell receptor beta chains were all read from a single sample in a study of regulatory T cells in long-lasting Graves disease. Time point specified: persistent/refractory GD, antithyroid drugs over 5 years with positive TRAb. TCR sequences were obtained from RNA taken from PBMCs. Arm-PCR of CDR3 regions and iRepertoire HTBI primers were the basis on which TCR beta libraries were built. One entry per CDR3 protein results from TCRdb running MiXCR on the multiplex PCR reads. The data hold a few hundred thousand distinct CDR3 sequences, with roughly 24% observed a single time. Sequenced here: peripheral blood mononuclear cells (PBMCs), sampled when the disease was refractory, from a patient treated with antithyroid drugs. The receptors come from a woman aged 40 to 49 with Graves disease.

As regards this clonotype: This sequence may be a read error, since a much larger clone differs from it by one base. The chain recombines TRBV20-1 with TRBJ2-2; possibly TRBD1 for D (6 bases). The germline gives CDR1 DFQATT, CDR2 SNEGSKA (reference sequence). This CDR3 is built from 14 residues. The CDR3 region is CSTRKGPGAGELFF. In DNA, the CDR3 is TGCAGTACTAGAAAAGGACCAGGGGCCGGGGAGCTGTTTTTT.

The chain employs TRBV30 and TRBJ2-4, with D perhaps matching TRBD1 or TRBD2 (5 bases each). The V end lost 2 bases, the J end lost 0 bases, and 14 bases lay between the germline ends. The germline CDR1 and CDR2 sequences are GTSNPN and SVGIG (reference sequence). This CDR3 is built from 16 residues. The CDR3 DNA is TGTGCCTGGAGTCCGGGGCGCGCTGTAGCCAAAAACATTCAGTACTTC. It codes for CAWSPGRAVAKNIQYF.

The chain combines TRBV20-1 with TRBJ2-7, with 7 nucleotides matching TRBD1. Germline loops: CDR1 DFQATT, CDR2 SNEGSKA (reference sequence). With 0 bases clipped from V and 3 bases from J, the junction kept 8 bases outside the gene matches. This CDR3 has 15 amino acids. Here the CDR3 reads CSARDWDSHIYEQYF. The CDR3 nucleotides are TGCAGTGCTAGAGATTGGGACAGTCACATCTACGAGCAGTACTTC.

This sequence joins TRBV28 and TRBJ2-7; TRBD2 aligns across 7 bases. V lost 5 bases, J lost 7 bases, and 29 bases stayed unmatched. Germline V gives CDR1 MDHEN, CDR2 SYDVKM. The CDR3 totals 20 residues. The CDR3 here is CASSPRRGPRLASVYREQYF. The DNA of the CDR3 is TGTGCCAGCAGTCCCCGGAGAGGCCCCCGACTAGCTTCCGTTTATCGGGAGCAGTACTTC.

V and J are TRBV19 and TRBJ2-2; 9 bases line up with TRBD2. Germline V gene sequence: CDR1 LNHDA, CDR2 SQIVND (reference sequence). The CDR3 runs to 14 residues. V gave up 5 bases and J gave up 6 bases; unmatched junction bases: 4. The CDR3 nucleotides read TGTGCCAGTAGTGCCGGGACTAGCCCCGGGGAGCTGTTTTTT. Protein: CASSAGTSPGELFF.

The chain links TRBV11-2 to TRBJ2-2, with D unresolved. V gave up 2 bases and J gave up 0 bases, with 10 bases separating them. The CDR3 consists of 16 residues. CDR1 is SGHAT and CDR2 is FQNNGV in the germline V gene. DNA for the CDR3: TGTGCCAGCAGCTTATTTGGAACTCCGAACACCGGGGAGCTGTTTTTT. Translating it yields CASSLFGTPNTGELFF.

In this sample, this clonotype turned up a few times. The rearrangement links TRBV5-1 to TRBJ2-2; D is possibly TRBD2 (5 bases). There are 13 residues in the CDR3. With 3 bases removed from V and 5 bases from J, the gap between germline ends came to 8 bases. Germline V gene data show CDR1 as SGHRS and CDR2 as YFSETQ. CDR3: CASSWTETGELFF. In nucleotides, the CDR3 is TGCGCCAGCAGCTGGACTGAGACCGGGGAGCTGTTTTTT.

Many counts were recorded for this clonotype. CDR3 amino acids: CASTMGQGHQETQYF. CDR3 nucleotides: TGTGCCAGCACCATGGGACAGGGTCACCAAGAGACCCAGTACTTC. This chain links TRBV5-6 with TRBJ2-5; 9 bases are a match to TRBD1. Per the germline V gene, CDR1 is SGHDT and CDR2 is YYEEEE. The length of the CDR3 is 15 residues. The V segment lost 6 bases and the J segment 0 bases; nucleotides outside the gene matches: 6.

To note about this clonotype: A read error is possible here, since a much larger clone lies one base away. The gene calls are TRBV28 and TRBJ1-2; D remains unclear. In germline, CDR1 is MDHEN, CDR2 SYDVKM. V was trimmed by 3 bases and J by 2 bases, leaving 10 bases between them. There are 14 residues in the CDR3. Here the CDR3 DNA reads TGTGCCAGCAGTTTTGCCCCGGGCAACTATGGCTACACCTTC. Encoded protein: CASSFAPGNYGYTF.

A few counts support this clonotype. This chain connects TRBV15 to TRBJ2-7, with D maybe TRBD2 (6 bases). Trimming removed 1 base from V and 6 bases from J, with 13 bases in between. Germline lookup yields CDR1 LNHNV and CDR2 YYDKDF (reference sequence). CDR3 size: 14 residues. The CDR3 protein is CATSRGRDSLEQYF. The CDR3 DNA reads TGTGCCACCAGCAGAGGCCGGGACTCGCTCGAGCAGTACTTC.

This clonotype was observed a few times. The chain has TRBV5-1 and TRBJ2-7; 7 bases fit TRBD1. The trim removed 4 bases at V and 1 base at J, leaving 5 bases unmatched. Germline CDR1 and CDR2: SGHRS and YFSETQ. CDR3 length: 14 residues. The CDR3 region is CASSKGAFSYEQYF. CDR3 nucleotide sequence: TGCGCCAGCAGCAAGGGGGCTTTTTCCTACGAGCAGTACTTC.

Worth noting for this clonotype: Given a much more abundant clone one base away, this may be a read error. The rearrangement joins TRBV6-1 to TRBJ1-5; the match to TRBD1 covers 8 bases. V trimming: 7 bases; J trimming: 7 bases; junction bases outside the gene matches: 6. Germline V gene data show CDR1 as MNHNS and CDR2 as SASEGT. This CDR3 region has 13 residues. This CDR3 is CASNLDRGQPQHF. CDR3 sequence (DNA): TGTGCCAGCAACCTAGACAGGGGCCAGCCCCAGCATTTT.

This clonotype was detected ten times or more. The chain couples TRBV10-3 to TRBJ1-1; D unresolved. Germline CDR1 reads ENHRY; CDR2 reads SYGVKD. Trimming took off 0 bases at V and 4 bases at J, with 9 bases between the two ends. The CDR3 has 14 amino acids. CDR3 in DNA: TGTGCCATCAGTGAGTCGGTTCTCTTCACTGAAGCTTTCTTT. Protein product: CAISESVLFTEAFF.

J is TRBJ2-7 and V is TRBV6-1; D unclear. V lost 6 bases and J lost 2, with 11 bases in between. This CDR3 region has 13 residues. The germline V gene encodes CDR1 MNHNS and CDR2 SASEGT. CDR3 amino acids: CASRETETYEQYF. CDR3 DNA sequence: TGTGCCAGCAGGGAGACTGAGACCTACGAGCAGTACTTC.

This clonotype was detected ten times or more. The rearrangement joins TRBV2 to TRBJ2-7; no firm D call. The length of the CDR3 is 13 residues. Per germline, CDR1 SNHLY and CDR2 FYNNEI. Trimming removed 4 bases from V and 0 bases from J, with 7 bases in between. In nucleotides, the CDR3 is TGTGCCAGCAGTGCAGGTTTCTCCTACGAGCAGTACTTC. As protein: CASSAGFSYEQYF.

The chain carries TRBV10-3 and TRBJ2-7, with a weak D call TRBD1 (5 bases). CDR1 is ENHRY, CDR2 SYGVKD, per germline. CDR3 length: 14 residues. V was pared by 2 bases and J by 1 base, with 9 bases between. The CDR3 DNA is TGTGCCATCAGTGAGGGGGCAGGGTCCTACGAGCAGTACTTC. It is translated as CAISEGAGSYEQYF.

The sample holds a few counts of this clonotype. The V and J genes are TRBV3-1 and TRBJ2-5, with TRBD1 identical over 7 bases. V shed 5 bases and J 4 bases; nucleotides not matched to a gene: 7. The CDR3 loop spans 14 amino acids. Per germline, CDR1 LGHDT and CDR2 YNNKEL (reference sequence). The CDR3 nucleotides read TGTGCCAGCAGCGAGACAGGGTCGGGAGAGACCCAGTACTTC. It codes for CASSETGSGETQYF.

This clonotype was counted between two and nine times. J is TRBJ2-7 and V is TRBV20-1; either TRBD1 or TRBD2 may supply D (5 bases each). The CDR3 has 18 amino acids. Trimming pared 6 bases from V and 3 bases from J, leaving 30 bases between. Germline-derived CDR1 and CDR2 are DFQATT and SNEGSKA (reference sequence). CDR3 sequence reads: CSAKHRINIPGRYYEQYF. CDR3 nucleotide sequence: TGCAGTGCCAAACACAGAATCAATATTCCGGGACGGTACTACGAGCAGTACTTC.

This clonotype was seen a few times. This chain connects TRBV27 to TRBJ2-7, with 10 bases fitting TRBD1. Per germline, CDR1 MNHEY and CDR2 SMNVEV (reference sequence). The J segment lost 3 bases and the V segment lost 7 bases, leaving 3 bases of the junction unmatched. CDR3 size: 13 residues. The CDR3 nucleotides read TGTGCCAGCAAAGGGACAGGGGTCTACGAGCAGTACTTC. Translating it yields CASKGTGVYEQYF.

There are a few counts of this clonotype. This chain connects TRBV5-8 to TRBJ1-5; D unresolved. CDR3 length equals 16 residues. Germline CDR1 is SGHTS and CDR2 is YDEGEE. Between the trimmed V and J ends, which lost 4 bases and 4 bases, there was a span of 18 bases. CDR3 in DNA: TGTGCCAGCAGCCCCGGCGCGAGACGTGGTAATCAGCCCCAGCATTTT. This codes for CASSPGARRGNQPQHF.

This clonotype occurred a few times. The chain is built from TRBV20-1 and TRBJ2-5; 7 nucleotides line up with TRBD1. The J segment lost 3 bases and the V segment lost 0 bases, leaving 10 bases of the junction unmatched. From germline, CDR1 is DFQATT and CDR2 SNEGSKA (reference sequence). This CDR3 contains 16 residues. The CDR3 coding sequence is TGCAGTGCTAGAGATTTGCGTGAACAGGGGAAAGAGACCCAGTACTTC. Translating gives CSARDLREQGKETQYF.

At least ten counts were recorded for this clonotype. DNA for the CDR3: TGTGCCAGCAGCTTCTTAGCGGGAGCCTACGAGCAGTACTTC. It specifies CASSFLAGAYEQYF. This chain uses TRBV28 with TRBJ2-7; 9 bases agree with TRBD2. With 6 bases clipped from V and 2 bases from J, the junction kept 5 bases outside the gene matches. The CDR3 has 14 amino acids. CDR1 and CDR2 (germline): MDHEN, SYDVKM.

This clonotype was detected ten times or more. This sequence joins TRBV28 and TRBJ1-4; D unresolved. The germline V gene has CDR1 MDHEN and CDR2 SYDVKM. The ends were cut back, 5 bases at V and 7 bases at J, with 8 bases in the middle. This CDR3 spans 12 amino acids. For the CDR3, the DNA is TGTGCCAGCAGTCTTACAGTTGAAAAACTGTTTTTT. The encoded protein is CASSLTVEKLFF.